One sample yielded the 23 T cell receptor beta chains listed below, sequenced in a study of blood T cell repertoires in COVID-19. The data were produced by immunoSEQ multiplex PCR, yet TCRdb's version contains in-frame clones alone and is incomplete. The sample yields 130,000 or so clones, approximately 84% seen once. The sample taken for sequencing was peripheral blood. These receptors all come from a woman older than 75 with acute or convalescent COVID-19.

The chain couples TRBV6-1 to TRBJ1-5; unclear D gene. The ends were cut back, 2 bases at V and 0 bases at J, with 8 bases in the middle. Germline V gene sequence: CDR1 MNHNS, CDR2 SASEGT. CDR3 length: 15 residues. This chain's CDR3 is CASSEPTSSNQPQHF. The CDR3 DNA is TGTGCCAGCAGTGAACCGACAAGTAGCAATCAGCCCCAGCATTTT.

The chain couples TRBV7-9 to TRBJ2-5; 11 nucleotides match TRBD1. The CDR3 is made up of 16 amino acids. Losses at the gene ends were 2 bases for V and 4 bases for J; bases not matched to a gene: 6. Germline V gene lookup returns CDR1 SEHNR and CDR2 FQNEAQ (reference sequence). The CDR3 DNA is TGTGCCAGCAGCTTACGGACAGGGGGCCTGGGAGAGACCCAGTACTTC. Encoded protein: CASSLRTGGLGETQYF.

The chain joins TRBV5-1 to TRBJ2-5, with 8 bases matching TRBD2. The junction had 9 bases not matched to a gene; V was cut back by 0 bases and J by 2 bases. The CDR3 contains 17 residues. The germline V gene encodes CDR1 SGHRS and CDR2 YFSETQ. As DNA, the CDR3 is TGCGCCAGCAGCTTGGCCTATAGTAGCGGGAATCAAGAGACCCAGTACTTC. It translates to CASSLAYSSGNQETQYF. The full variable domain, rest sourced from reference TRBV5-1 and TRBJ2-5, is KAGVTQTPRYLIKTRGQQVTLSCSPISGHRSVSWYQQTPGQGLQFLFEYFSETQRNKGNFPGRFSGRQFSNSRSEMNVSTLELGDSALYLCASSLAYSSGNQETQYFGPGTRLLVL.

This clone was recorded only once. This chain links TRBV9 with TRBJ1-1; TRBD1 is a possible D gene (6 bases). This CDR3 has 14 residues. Deletions cut 3 bases from V and 4 bases from J, with 13 bases between. The germline V gene has CDR1 SGDLS and CDR2 YYNGEE. The CDR3 is CASSADRLGTEAFF. The CDR3 DNA sequence: TGTGCCAGCAGCGCCGACAGGTTGGGCACTGAAGCTTTCTTT.

The chain links TRBV5-1 to TRBJ2-6, with a tentative D call TRBD1 (6 bases). The V gene's germline CDR1 is SGHRS and CDR2 YFSETQ. Deletions cut 5 bases from V and 0 bases from J, with 9 bases between. The CDR3 totals 15 residues. CDR3 sequence: CASSQGPSGANVLTF. Written as DNA, the CDR3 is TGCGCCAGCAGTCAGGGGCCCTCTGGGGCCAACGTCCTGACTTTC.

The rearrangement joins TRBV2 to TRBJ2-7; no definite D call. Per the germline V gene, CDR1 is SNHLY and CDR2 is FYNNEI. The CDR3 has 12 residues. Deletions cut 4 bases from V and 1 base from J, with 5 bases between. The CDR3 nucleotides read TGTGCCAGCAGTGCGGAGTCCTACGAGCAGTACTTC. Translating gives CASSAESYEQYF. The full variable domain, its missing parts supplied by reference TRBV2 and TRBJ2-7, is EPEVTQTPSHQVTQMGQEVILRCVPISNHLYFYWYRQILGQKVEFLVSFYNNEISEKSEIFDDQFSVERPDGSNFTLKIRSTKLEDSAMYFCASSAESYEQYFGPGTRLTVT.

V gene TRBV2 combines with J gene TRBJ1-2; 7 bases are a match to TRBD1. The CDR3 has 14 amino acids. Germline V gene sequence: CDR1 SNHLY, CDR2 FYNNEI. J lost 4 bases, V lost 7 bases, and 9 bases had no gene match. CDR3 sequence: CASKGTASSYGYTF. The CDR3 DNA follows: TGTGCCAGCAAGGGGACAGCCTCCTCCTATGGCTACACCTTC.

The chain links TRBV27 to TRBJ2-1; 7 positions match TRBD1. The CDR3 totals 14 residues. Germline CDR1 and CDR2: MNHEY and SMNVEV (reference sequence). Trimming removed 3 bases from V and 7 bases from J; junction bases left unmatched: 6. CDR3 region: CASSLGTVGNEQFF. The CDR3 DNA sequence: TGTGCCAGCAGTTTGGGGACAGTAGGGAATGAGCAGTTCTTC.

For the CDR3, the DNA is TGCGCCAGCAGCCAAGAGGGGGGACTTGCGAATGAGCAGTTCTTC. It is translated as CASSQEGGLANEQFF. The chain carries TRBV4-3 and TRBJ2-1; D might be TRBD2 (6 bases). Germline V gives CDR1 LGHNA, CDR2 YSLEER. V lost 0 bases and J 7 bases, leaving 13 bases between the germline ends. The CDR3 is 15 residues long.

V usage is TRBV6-4 and J usage is TRBJ1-1, with D maybe TRBD1 (6 bases). V lost 2 bases and J lost 1, with 11 bases in between. This CDR3 comprises 15 residues. Looked up from germline, CDR1 is MRHNA and CDR2 is SNTAGT. CDR3 protein: CASSDTSRGNTEAFF. Here the CDR3 DNA reads TGTGCCAGCAGTGACACCAGCAGGGGGAACACTGAAGCTTTCTTT.

This chain joins TRBV13 and TRBJ1-1; 9 bases line up with TRBD1. Unmatched junction bases numbered 2, after V lost 5 bases and J lost 1 base. There are 14 residues in the CDR3. Germline lookup yields CDR1 PRHDT and CDR2 FYEKMQ (reference sequence). The CDR3: CASSAGQGNTEAFF. For the CDR3, the DNA is TGTGCCAGCAGCGCGGGACAGGGGAACACTGAAGCTTTCTTT.

The chain couples TRBV6-2 or TRBV6-3 to TRBJ2-3, with a possible D match to TRBD2 (5 bases). The V and J ends lost 4 bases and 8 bases respectively, with 19 bases between them. The CDR3 runs to 15 residues. The germline gives CDR1 MNHEY, CDR2 SVGEGT. The CDR3 here is CASSWSPVGSVTQYF. The CDR3, as DNA: TGTGCCAGCAGTTGGTCCCCAGTGGGGAGTGTTACGCAGTATTTT.

V and J are TRBV29-1 and TRBJ1-2, with D possibly being TRBD1 (5 bases). The CDR3 has 12 residues. V shed 4 bases and J shed 7 bases, with 13 bases lying between them. The germline CDR1 and CDR2 sequences are SQVTM and ANQGSEA. CDR3 bases: TGCAGCGTTGGAACAGGCTCGCGTGGCTACACCTTC. This translates into CSVGTGSRGYTF.

The chain has TRBV4-3 and TRBJ2-2; tentative D call: TRBD1 (6 bases). CDR1 is LGHNA and CDR2 is YSLEER in the germline V gene. V was shortened by 6 bases and J by 4 bases, with 15 bases between the two germline ends. CDR3 size: 15 residues. The CDR3 is CASRKGGVSTGELFF. Written as DNA, the CDR3 is TGCGCCAGCAGAAAAGGGGGAGTAAGCACCGGGGAGCTGTTTTTT.

V is TRBV9 and J is TRBJ2-7; 8 positions agree with TRBD2. J was trimmed by 1 base and V by 4 bases; bases with no gene match: 7. The CDR3 is 15 amino acids. Germline loops: CDR1 SGDLS, CDR2 YYNGEE. CDR3 in DNA: TGTGCCAGCAGCACACTAGCGGCTGGGTCCTACGAGCAGTACTTC. This sequence encodes CASSTLAAGSYEQYF.

The chain carries TRBV29-1 and TRBJ2-3, with D tentatively TRBD2 (7 bases). Trimming left V 0 bases short and J 5 bases short, with 21 bases between. Germline V gives CDR1 SQVTM, CDR2 ANQGSEA. This CDR3 is built from 17 residues. DNA for the CDR3: TGCAGCGTTGAAGATCTTGTTTCGGGGGGCGTTCAAGATACGCAGTATTTT. Translating it yields CSVEDLVSGGVQDTQYF.

This clone was detected only once. This CDR3 reads CASSQDWGQRGAFYEQYF. The CDR3 region has the DNA TGCGCCAGCAGCCAAGATTGGGGGCAGCGGGGGGCCTTCTACGAGCAGTACTTC. The V and J genes are TRBV4-3 and TRBJ2-7, with 9 bases fitting TRBD2. The V and J ends lost 0 bases and 3 bases, in that order; junction bases with no gene match: 12. Germline V gene data show CDR1 as LGHNA and CDR2 as YSLEER. The CDR3 runs to 18 residues.

This clone appeared once. This chain connects TRBV5-4 to TRBJ1-2; TRBD1 matches at 9 bases. The CDR3 runs to 13 residues. V lost 2 bases, J lost 9 bases, and 5 bases stayed unmatched. Germline-derived CDR1 and CDR2 are SGHNT and YYREEE (reference sequence). CDR3 DNA sequence: TGTGCCAGCAGCTTCGGGACAGGGTCAAGCTACACCTTC. As protein: CASSFGTGSSYTF.

This chain joins TRBV7-9 and TRBJ2-3; 9 bases are shared with TRBD2. V lost 1 base and J lost 2; bases outside the gene matches: 4. The CDR3 contains 16 residues. Germline CDR1 is SEHNR and CDR2 is FQNEAQ (reference sequence). CDR3 sequence reads: CASSLGAGGSTDTQYF. CDR3 bases: TGTGCCAGCAGCTTAGGCGCGGGGGGGTCCACAGATACGCAGTATTTT.

This sequence joins TRBV30 and TRBJ1-3, with TRBD1 as a possible D gene (5 bases). The V and J ends lost 3 bases and 0 bases respectively, with 12 bases between them. The CDR3 contains 15 residues. CDR1 GTSNPN and CDR2 SVGIG come from the germline V gene (reference sequence). The CDR3 coding sequence is TGTGCCTGGAGGGACCGACAGCTCTCTGGAAACACCATATATTTT. Residues: CAWRDRQLSGNTIYF.

This clone was seen only once. The DNA of the CDR3 is TGTGCCAGCTCACCGGGGGCAGCTAATGAAAAACTGTTTTTT. Its protein is CASSPGAANEKLFF. The V and J genes are TRBV18 and TRBJ1-4; a weak D match, TRBD1 (6 bases). This CDR3 spans 14 amino acids. Germline CDR1 is KGHSH and CDR2 is LQKENI. V dropped 3 bases and J dropped 3 bases, with 8 bases sitting between them.

The CDR3 reads CASSIGTSGTNTGELFF. DNA for the CDR3: TGTGCCAGCAGCATCGGGACTAGCGGGACGAACACCGGGGAGCTGTTTTTT. The rearrangement joins TRBV7-2 to TRBJ2-2; 13 bases align to TRBD2. Losses at the gene ends were 5 bases for V and 0 bases for J; bases not matched to a gene: 3. The CDR3 spans 17 residues. From germline, CDR1 is SGHTA and CDR2 FQGNSA.

The chain joins TRBV27 to TRBJ2-6, with D possibly TRBD1 on 5 matching bases. The CDR3 is 16 residues long. Trimming removed 0 bases from V and 2 bases from J, with 8 bases in between. The germline V gene has CDR1 MNHEY and CDR2 SMNVEV (reference sequence). CDR3 bases: TGTGCCAGCAGTTTATCTCCCAGGGCTGGGGCCAACGTCCTGACTTTC. Translating gives CASSLSPRAGANVLTF.